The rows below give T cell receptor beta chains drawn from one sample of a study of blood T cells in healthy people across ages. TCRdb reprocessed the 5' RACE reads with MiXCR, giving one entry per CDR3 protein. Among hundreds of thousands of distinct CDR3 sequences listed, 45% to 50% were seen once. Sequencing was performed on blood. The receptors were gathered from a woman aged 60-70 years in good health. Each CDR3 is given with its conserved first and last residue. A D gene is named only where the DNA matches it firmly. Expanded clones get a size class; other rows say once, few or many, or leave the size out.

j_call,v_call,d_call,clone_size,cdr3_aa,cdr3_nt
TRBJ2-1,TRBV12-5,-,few,CASGLGGSSGTYNEQFF,TGTGCTAGTGGTTTAGGGGGATCCAGCGGAACCTACAATGAGCAGTTCTTC
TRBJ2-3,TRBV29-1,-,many,CSVETTETDTQYF,TGCAGCGTTGAAACTACAGAGACAGATACGCAGTATTTT
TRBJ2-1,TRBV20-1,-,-,CSARSREFPNEQFF,TGCAGTGCTAGAAGCAGGGAGTTCCCCAATGAGCAGTTCTTC
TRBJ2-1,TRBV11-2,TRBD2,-,CASSLRLAGGVYNEEQFF,TGTGCCAGCAGCTTAAGACTAGCGGGAGGGGTTTACAATGAGGAGCAGTTCTTC
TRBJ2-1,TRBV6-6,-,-,CASIGSYSYNEQFF,TGTGCCAGCATCGGTAGCTACTCCTACAATGAGCAGTTCTTC
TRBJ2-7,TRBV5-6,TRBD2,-,CASSFLGTSSYNEQYF,TGTGCCAGCAGCTTCCTTGGGACTAGCTCCTACAATGAGCAGTACTTC
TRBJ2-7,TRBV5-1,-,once,CASKQESEQYF,TGCGCCAGCAAGCAAGAAAGTGAGCAGTACTTC
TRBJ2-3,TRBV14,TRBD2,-,CASSLGLAGDSDTQYF,TGTGCCAGCAGCCTTGGACTAGCGGGAGACTCAGATACGCAGTATTTT
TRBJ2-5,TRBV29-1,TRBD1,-,CSVEGVTGLGEQYF,TGCAGCGTTGAAGGTGTGACAGGGTTAGGGGAGCAGTACTTC
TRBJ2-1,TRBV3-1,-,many,CASSQGTDYNEQFF,TGTGCCAGCAGCCAGGGGACTGACTACAATGAGCAGTTCTTC
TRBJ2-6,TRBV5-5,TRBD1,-,CASSPLTGARVLTF,TGTGCCAGCAGCCCCCTGACAGGGGCCAGAGTCCTGACTTTC
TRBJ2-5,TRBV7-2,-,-,CASTQRARTETQYF,TGCGCCAGCACCCAGAGGGCGAGAACAGAGACCCAGTACTTC
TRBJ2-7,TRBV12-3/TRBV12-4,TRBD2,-,CASSSAGLAAYEQYF,TGTGCCAGCAGTTCAGCGGGACTAGCGGCTTACGAGCAGTACTTC
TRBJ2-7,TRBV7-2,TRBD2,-,CASSLRTLGSGRGDYEQYF,TGTGCCAGCAGCTTACGGACTCTCGGTAGCGGGAGGGGAGACTACGAGCAGTACTTT
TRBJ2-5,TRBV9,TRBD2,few,CASSSVSGRAKETQYF,TGTGCCAGCAGCTCAGTAAGCGGGAGGGCAAAAGAGACCCAGTACTTC
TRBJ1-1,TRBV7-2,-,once,CASDGGPLTEAFF,TGTGCCAGCGATGGAGGGCCGCTCACTGAAGCTTTCTTT
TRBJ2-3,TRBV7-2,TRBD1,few,CASSLRTGVDTQYF,TGTGCCAGCAGCTTACGGACAGGGGTCGATACGCAGTATTTT
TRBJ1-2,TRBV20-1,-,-,CSAWVGGTYGYTF,TGCAGTGCGTGGGTCGGAGGTACCTATGGCTACACCTTC
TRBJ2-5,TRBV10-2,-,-,CASSELGSADEETQYF,TGCGCCAGCAGTGAGCTAGGGTCAGCGGATGAGGAGACCCAGTACTTC
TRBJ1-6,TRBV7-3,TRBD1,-,CASSAQGNDSPLHF,TGTGCCAGCAGCGCACAGGGGAACGATTCACCCCTCCACTTT